This T cell receptor beta chain was identified during a study of blood T cell repertoires in COVID-19. Turning to the study itself: T cells, B-cell-depleted T cells, or PBMCs supplied cDNA or gDNA.

Original methodology: Reference gene primers were amplified, and this amplification served to estimate nucleated cell counts. Measured with immunoSEQ multiplex PCR; TCRdb has only the in-frame clones, and not every one. V, J and clone size were drawn from that table, and D and trimming were deduced from the DNA. This table holds about 83,000 clones, about 86% found once. Germline loops: CDR1 SGHNT, CDR2 YENEEA. The CDR3 has 14 residues. Trimming removed 0 bases at V and 1 base at J, with 6 bases between. The source material was peripheral blood. The clonotype comes from an elderly woman in a cohort sampled during active or convalescent COVID-19. The V call is TRBV11-3, the J call TRBJ1-1; D is uncertain. The CDR3 protein is CASSLENRNTEAFF. The CDR3 coding sequence is TGTGCCAGCAGCTTAGAGAACAGGAACACTGAAGCTTTCTTT.